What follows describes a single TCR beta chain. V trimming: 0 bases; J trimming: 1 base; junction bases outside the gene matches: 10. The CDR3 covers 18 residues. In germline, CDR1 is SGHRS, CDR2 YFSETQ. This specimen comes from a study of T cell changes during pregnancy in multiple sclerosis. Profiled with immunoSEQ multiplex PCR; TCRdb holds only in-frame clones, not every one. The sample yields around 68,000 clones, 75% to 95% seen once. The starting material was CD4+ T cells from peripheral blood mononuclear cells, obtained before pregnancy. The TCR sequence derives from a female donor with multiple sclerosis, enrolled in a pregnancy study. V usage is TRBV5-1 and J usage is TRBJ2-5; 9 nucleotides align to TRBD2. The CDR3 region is CASSLAPLAGGIQETQYF. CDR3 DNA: TGCGCCAGCAGCTTGGCCCCACTAGCGGGCGGTATCCAAGAGACCCAGTACTTC.